These 27 T cell receptor beta chains were all obtained from the same sample, sequenced in a study of STAT5B mutations in CD4+ large granular lymphocyte leukemia. This table comes from immunoSEQ multiplex PCR, and its TCRdb copy is limited to in-frame clones, with some not included. The data hold over 30,000 clones, with over 60% observed a single time. The material sequenced was CD4+ T cells from blood buffy coats. The source is a human donor in good health.

The chain is built from TRBV7-2 and TRBJ1-5; D not resolved. The germline gives CDR1 SGHTA, CDR2 FQGNSA. Trimming shortened V by 0 bases and J by 5 bases, and 17 bases separated the two germline ends. The CDR3 extends over 17 amino acids. CDR3 sequence reads: CASSLAPVRPPDQPQHF. The CDR3 DNA reads TGTGCCAGCAGCTTAGCCCCCGTCCGTCCACCCGATCAGCCCCAGCATTTT. The full variable domain, its missing parts supplied by reference TRBV7-2 and TRBJ1-5, is GAGVSQSPSNKVTEKGKDVELRCDPISGHTALYWYRQSLGQGLEFLIYFQGNSAPDKSGLPSDRFSAERTGGSVSTLTIQRTQQEDSAVYLCASSLAPVRPPDQPQHFGDGTRLSIL.

The gene calls are TRBV5-1 and TRBJ2-3; D gene ambiguous. V was shortened by 4 bases and J by 3 bases, with 6 bases between the two germline ends. Looked up from germline, CDR1 is SGHRS and CDR2 is YFSETQ. This CDR3 has 12 residues. The CDR3 reads CASSLPTDTQYF. The CDR3 coding sequence is TGCGCCAGCAGCCTTCCAACAGATACGCAGTATTTT.

The rearrangement links TRBV5-5 to TRBJ2-2, with D possibly TRBD2 on 5 matching bases. V was trimmed by 1 base and J by 7 bases, leaving 11 bases between them. Germline loops: CDR1 SGHKS, CDR2 YYEKEE (reference sequence). This CDR3 spans 14 amino acids. CDR3 DNA: TGTGCCAGCAGCTTGTTGGGTGGGAGCGGGGAGCTGTTTTTT. Protein product: CASSLLGGSGELFF.

This chain links TRBV7-8 with TRBJ2-5, with 8 bases fitting TRBD1. There are 18 residues in the CDR3. The germline gives CDR1 SGHVS, CDR2 FQNEAQ. The V segment lost 5 bases and the J segment 2 bases; nucleotides outside the gene matches: 16. Here the CDR3 DNA reads TGTGCCAGCAGCGTTATTGAACTCCGGGACAGGATACAAGAGACCCAGTACTTC. Translation: CASSVIELRDRIQETQYF. The full variable domain, with the rest looked up from reference TRBV7-8 and TRBJ2-5, is GAGVSQSPRYKVAKRGQDVALRCDPISGHVSLFWYQQALGQGPEFLTYFQNEAQLDKSGLPSDRFFAERPEGSVSTLKIQRTQQEDSAVYLCASSVIELRDRIQETQYFGPGTRLLVL.

The CDR3, as DNA: TGTGCCAGTAGTATAGCGCGCAATGAGCAGTTCTTC. Translated: CASSIARNEQFF. The rearrangement joins TRBV19 to TRBJ2-1; D ambiguous. Per the germline V gene, CDR1 is LNHDA and CDR2 is SQIVND (reference sequence). Trimming shortened V by 1 base and J by 6 bases, and 4 bases separated the two germline ends. The CDR3 consists of 12 residues.

V gene TRBV7-9 combines with J gene TRBJ2-1; 7 bases map to TRBD1. Germline CDR1 SEHNR, CDR2 FQNEAQ (reference sequence). The V gene end was trimmed by 5 bases and the J gene end by 5 bases; junction bases not matched to a gene: 9. The CDR3 is 15 residues long. The CDR3 is CASSPPGQRNNEQFF. The CDR3 nucleotides read TGTGCCAGCAGCCCGCCGGGACAGCGAAACAATGAGCAGTTCTTC.

This clone appeared a single time. CDR3 in amino acids: CASSLEVYYEQYF. For the CDR3, the DNA is TGTGCCAGCAGCTTAGAAGTCTACTACGAGCAGTACTTC. V gene TRBV7-2 combines with J gene TRBJ2-7; D is undetermined. CDR1 is SGHTA and CDR2 is FQGNSA in the germline V gene. Deletions cut 1 base from V and 3 bases from J, with 7 bases between. The CDR3 loop spans 13 amino acids. The full variable domain, completed using reference TRBV7-2 and TRBJ2-7, is GAGVSQSPSNKVTEKGKDVELRCDPISGHTALYWYRQSLGQGLEFLIYFQGNSAPDKSGLPSDRFSAERTGGSVSTLTIQRTQQEDSAVYLCASSLEVYYEQYFGPGTRLTVT.

The chain is built from TRBV28 and TRBJ1-1; TRBD1 matches 9 bases. The CDR3 has 18 residues. The germline CDR1 and CDR2 sequences are MDHEN and SYDVKM. The trim removed 5 bases at V and 1 base at J, leaving 14 bases unmatched. CDR3 region: CASSGTGGTNRRNTEAFF. CDR3 in DNA: TGTGCCAGCAGTGGAACAGGGGGCACCAACCGTAGGAACACTGAAGCTTTCTTT.

The chain carries TRBV9 and TRBJ2-1; TRBD2 matches 9 bases. Germline assignment: CDR1 SGDLS and CDR2 YYNGEE. The CDR3 consists of 17 residues. The V and J ends lost 3 bases and 4 bases, in that order; junction bases with no gene match: 11. CDR3 loop: CASSDNSGSATYNEQFF. For the CDR3, the DNA is TGTGCCAGCAGCGATAATAGCGGGAGCGCCACGTACAATGAGCAGTTCTTC.

The V gene is TRBV7-9, the J gene TRBJ2-7, with D hard to call. The CDR3 loop spans 15 amino acids. V was clipped by 5 bases and J by 0 bases, with 14 bases between them. In germline, CDR1 is SEHNR, CDR2 FQNEAQ (reference sequence). CDR3 sequence reads: CASSQGRYSSYEQYF. For the CDR3, the DNA is TGTGCCAGCAGCCAAGGTCGGTACAGCTCCTACGAGCAGTACTTC. The variable domain in full, with the rest retrieved from reference TRBV7-9 and TRBJ2-7, is DTGVSQNPRHKITKRGQNVTFRCDPISEHNRLYWYRQTLGQGPEFLTYFQNEAQLEKSRLLSDRFSAERPKGSFSTLEIQRTEQGDSAMYLCASSQGRYSSYEQYFGPGTRLTVT.

The rearrangement joins TRBV7-2 to TRBJ2-3, with D possibly being TRBD2 (5 bases). CDR1 and CDR2 (germline): SGHTA, FQGNSA. V lost 0 bases and J lost 2, with 6 bases in between. There are 14 residues in the CDR3. CDR3 DNA sequence: TGTGCCAGCAGCTTAGCGGGAGTCACAGATACGCAGTATTTT. The encoded protein is CASSLAGVTDTQYF.

V is TRBV7-9 and J is TRBJ2-2; D uncertain. The CDR3 consists of 14 residues. Deletions cut 3 bases from V and 6 bases from J, with 11 bases between. Germline CDR1 reads SEHNR; CDR2 reads FQNEAQ (reference sequence). CDR3 nucleotides: TGTGCCAGCAGCTTCATTGGACCAGCCGGGGAGCTGTTTTTT. Amino acids: CASSFIGPAGELFF.

The rearrangement joins TRBV11-3 to TRBJ2-5; D gene unclear. Trimming pared 3 bases from V and 5 bases from J, leaving 7 bases between. The CDR3 runs to 12 residues. Germline V lookup: CDR1 SGHNT, CDR2 YENEEA. DNA of the CDR3: TGTGCCAGCAGCTTTTCGAGTGAGACCCAGTACTTC. Its protein product is CASSFSSETQYF.

The chain joins TRBV7-8 to TRBJ1-5, with D perhaps matching TRBD1 (5 bases). CDR1 and CDR2 (germline): SGHVS, FQNEAQ. V shed 5 bases and J shed 6 bases, with 14 bases lying between them. The CDR3 sequence is 14 residues long. CDR3 nucleotides: TGTGCCAGCAGCCCTCCTGCTGGGGGTCAGCCCCAGCATTTT. Translated: CASSPPAGGQPQHF.

The chain uses TRBV4-1 and TRBJ2-7; D call uncertain. The germline V gene has CDR1 MGHRA and CDR2 YSYEKL. V lost 1 base and J lost 2, with 9 bases in between. The CDR3 contains 14 residues. The CDR3, as DNA: TGCGCCAGCAGCCAAGTCAAGGTTCCCTACGAGCAGTACTTC. Translation: CASSQVKVPYEQYF.

There are a few counts of this clone. The rearrangement uses TRBV2 and TRBJ1-2, with D perhaps matching TRBD1 (5 bases). The V end lost 9 bases, the J end lost 8 bases, and 19 bases lay between the germline ends. The CDR3 has 13 amino acids. The V gene's germline CDR1 is SNHLY and CDR2 FYNNEI. CDR3 nucleotide sequence: TGTGCCAGTCGACCGGGGGGATCCGGAGGCTACACCTTC. Its protein is CASRPGGSGGYTF. The complete variable domain, with remaining parts taken from reference TRBV2 and TRBJ1-2, reads EPEVTQTPSHQVTQMGQEVILRCVPISNHLYFYWYRQILGQKVEFLVSFYNNEISEKSEIFDDQFSVERPDGSNFTLKIRSTKLEDSAMYFCASRPGGSGGYTFGSGTRLTVV.

V and J are TRBV29-1 and TRBJ1-2; D might be TRBD1 (5 bases). V lost 0 bases and J 6 bases, leaving 8 bases between the germline ends. Germline lookup yields CDR1 SQVTM and CDR2 ANQGSEA. This CDR3 is 12 amino acids long. The CDR3 DNA sequence: TGCAGCGTTGAAGACCCACAGGATGGCTACACCTTC. Amino acids: CSVEDPQDGYTF.

This rearrangement joins TRBV11-1 to TRBJ2-3; D may be TRBD2 (5 bases). Germline V gene data show CDR1 as SGHAT and CDR2 as FQDESV (reference sequence). The CDR3 has 16 residues. The ends were cut back, 1 base at V and 1 base at J, with 12 bases in the middle. CDR3 DNA sequence: TGTGCCAGCAGCTTAGATACTAGTGGGGGCACAGATACGCAGTATTTT. Its translation: CASSLDTSGGTDTQYF.

The J gene is TRBJ2-1, the V gene TRBV10-3, with 11 bases that match TRBD2. The length of the CDR3 is 18 residues. Losses at the gene ends were 2 bases for V and 9 bases for J; bases not matched to a gene: 15. Germline V gives CDR1 ENHRY, CDR2 SYGVKD. The CDR3 coding sequence is TGTGCCATCAGTGAGGGGGGGTCTAGCGGGAGGACAACTCCTGAGCAGTTCTTC. Protein product: CAISEGGSSGRTTPEQFF.

The chain carries TRBV19 and TRBJ1-1; D gene uncertain. Germline lookup yields CDR1 LNHDA and CDR2 SQIVND (reference sequence). V lost 7 bases to trimming and J lost 5 bases, with 17 bases between them. The CDR3 is 14 residues long. For the CDR3, the DNA is TGTGCCAGTACCAGGTCGTACCCGGGAACTGAAGCTTTCTTT. Protein sequence: CASTRSYPGTEAFF. Full variable domain (remainder filled in from reference TRBV19 and TRBJ1-1): DGGITQSPKYLFRKEGQNVTLSCEQNLNHDAMYWYRQDPGQGLRLIYYSQIVNDFQKGDIAEGYSVSREKKESFPLTVTSAQKNPTAFYLCASTRSYPGTEAFFGQGTRLTVV.

The chain uses TRBV4-1 and TRBJ1-5; D is unresolved. V dropped 2 bases and J dropped 0 bases, with 8 bases sitting between them. CDR1 MGHRA and CDR2 YSYEKL come from the germline V gene. The CDR3 is 15 amino acids. The CDR3 coding sequence is TGCGCCAGCAGCCAATCGTTGGTTAGCAATCAGCCCCAGCATTTT. It specifies CASSQSLVSNQPQHF.

CDR3 sequence reads: CASSLGTGRKETQYF. The CDR3 nucleotides are TGTGCCAGCAGCCTGGGGACAGGCCGAAAAGAGACCCAGTACTTC. The chain joins TRBV5-5 to TRBJ2-5, with 8 bases that match TRBD1. The CDR3 totals 15 residues. The junction had 8 bases not matched to a gene; V was cut back by 4 bases and J by 3 bases. The germline gives CDR1 SGHKS, CDR2 YYEKEE (reference sequence).

The rearrangement links TRBV7-8 to TRBJ1-6, with 10 bases identical to TRBD1. The V segment lost 5 bases and the J segment 13 bases; nucleotides outside the gene matches: 8. Germline CDR1 is SGHVS and CDR2 is FQNEAQ. The length of the CDR3 is 14 residues. The CDR3 spells CASSLGTGDSPLHF. The CDR3 DNA reads TGTGCCAGCAGCCTCGGGACAGGGGACTCTCCCCTCCACTTT.

The chain couples TRBV18 to TRBJ1-2; the match to TRBD1 covers 7 bases. J gave up 4 bases and V 5 bases, and 13 bases lay outside the gene matches. This CDR3 contains 16 residues. Germline CDR1 and CDR2: KGHSH and LQKENI. CDR3 nucleotides: TGTGCCAGCTCATCGACCTCGGGACAGCTGGGCTATGGCTACACCTTC. Protein: CASSSTSGQLGYGYTF.

DNA of the CDR3: TGTGCCAGCAGTTCCACCGGGACAGCCCTTTTTGAGCAGTACTTC. This sequence encodes CASSSTGTALFEQYF. This chain joins TRBV6-6 and TRBJ2-7; 7 bases map to TRBD1. This CDR3 is 15 amino acids long. With 4 bases clipped from V and 7 bases from J, the junction kept 13 bases outside the gene matches. The germline CDR1 and CDR2 sequences are MNHNY and SVGAGI (reference sequence).

The CDR3 sequence: CASSQGQSSGNTIYF. The CDR3 nucleotides are TGTGCCAGCAGCCAGGGACAGTCCTCTGGAAACACCATATATTTT. V usage is TRBV7-6 and J usage is TRBJ1-3, with 7 bases identical to TRBD1. The ends lost 5 bases at V and 0 bases at J; junction bases unmatched: 4. This CDR3 region has 15 residues. The germline V gene encodes CDR1 SGHVS and CDR2 FNYEAQ.

V usage is TRBV15 and J usage is TRBJ1-5; D call uncertain. Germline CDR1 LNHNV, CDR2 YYDKDF (reference sequence). V lost 3 bases and J 6 bases, leaving 15 bases between the germline ends. This CDR3 is 15 amino acids long. CDR3 amino acids: CATSSRRAGGQPQHF. As DNA, the CDR3 is TGTGCCACCAGCAGTCGGCGAGCGGGCGGTCAGCCCCAGCATTTT.